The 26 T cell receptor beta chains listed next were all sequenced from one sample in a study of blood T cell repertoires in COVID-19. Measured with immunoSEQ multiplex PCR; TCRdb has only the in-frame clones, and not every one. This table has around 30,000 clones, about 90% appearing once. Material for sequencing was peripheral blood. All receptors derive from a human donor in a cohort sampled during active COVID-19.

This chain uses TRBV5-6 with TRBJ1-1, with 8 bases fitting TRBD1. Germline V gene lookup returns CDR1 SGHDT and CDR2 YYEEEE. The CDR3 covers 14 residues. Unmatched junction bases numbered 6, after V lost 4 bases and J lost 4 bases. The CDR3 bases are TGTGCCAGCAGCCCAAAAGGACAGGGCACTGAAGCTTTCTTT. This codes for CASSPKGQGTEAFF.

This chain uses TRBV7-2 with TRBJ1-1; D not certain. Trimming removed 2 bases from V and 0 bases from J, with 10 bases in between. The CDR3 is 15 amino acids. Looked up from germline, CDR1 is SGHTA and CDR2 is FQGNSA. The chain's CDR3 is CASSLRRTLNTEAFF. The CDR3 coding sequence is TGTGCCAGCAGCTTAAGAAGGACTTTGAACACTGAAGCTTTCTTT.

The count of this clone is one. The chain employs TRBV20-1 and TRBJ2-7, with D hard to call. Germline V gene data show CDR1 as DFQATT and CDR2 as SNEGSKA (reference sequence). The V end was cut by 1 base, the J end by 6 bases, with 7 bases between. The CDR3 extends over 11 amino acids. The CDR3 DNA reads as TGCAGTGCTAGAGGGGCCGGCGAGCAGTACGTC. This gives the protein CSARGAGEQYV.

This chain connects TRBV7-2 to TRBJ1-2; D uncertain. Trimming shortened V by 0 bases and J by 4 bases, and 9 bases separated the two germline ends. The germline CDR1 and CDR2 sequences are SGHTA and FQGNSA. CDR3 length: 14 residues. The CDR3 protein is CASSLAGQFYGYTF. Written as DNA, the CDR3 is TGTGCCAGCAGCTTAGCGGGCCAATTCTATGGCTACACCTTC.

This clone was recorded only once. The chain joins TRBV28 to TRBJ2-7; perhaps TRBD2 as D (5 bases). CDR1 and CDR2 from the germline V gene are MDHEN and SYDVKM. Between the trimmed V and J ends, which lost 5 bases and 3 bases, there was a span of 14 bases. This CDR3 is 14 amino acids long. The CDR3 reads CASSVREPLYEQYV. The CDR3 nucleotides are TGTGCCAGCAGTGTTAGGGAGCCTCTCTACGAGCAGTACGTC.

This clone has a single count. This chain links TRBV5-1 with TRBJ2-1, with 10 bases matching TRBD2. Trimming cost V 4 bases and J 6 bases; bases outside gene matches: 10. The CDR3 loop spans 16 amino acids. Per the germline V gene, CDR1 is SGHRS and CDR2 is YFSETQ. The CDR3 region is CASSPLAGGLSNEQFF. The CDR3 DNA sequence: TGCGCCAGCAGCCCCTTAGCGGGGGGCCTTTCCAATGAGCAGTTCTTC.

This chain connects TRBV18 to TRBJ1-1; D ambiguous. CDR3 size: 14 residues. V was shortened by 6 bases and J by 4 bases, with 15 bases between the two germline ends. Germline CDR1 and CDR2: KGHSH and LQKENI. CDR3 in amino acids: CASSLSPRGTEAFF. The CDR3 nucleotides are TGTGCCAGCTCCCTCAGTCCACGCGGCACTGAAGCTTTCTTT.

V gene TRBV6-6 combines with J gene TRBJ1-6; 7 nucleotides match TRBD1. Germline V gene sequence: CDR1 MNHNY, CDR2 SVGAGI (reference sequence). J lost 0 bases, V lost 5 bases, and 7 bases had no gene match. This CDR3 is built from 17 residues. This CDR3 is CASSQDRSSSYNSPLHF. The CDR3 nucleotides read TGTGCCAGCAGTCAGGACAGGTCGAGCTCCTATAATTCACCCCTCCACTTT.

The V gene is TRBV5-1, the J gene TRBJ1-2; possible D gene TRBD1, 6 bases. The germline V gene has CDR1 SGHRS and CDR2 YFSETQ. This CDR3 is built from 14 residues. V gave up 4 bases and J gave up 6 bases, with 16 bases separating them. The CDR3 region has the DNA TGCGCCAGCAGCGGATCCGGGACACCCGATGGCTACACCTTC. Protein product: CASSGSGTPDGYTF.

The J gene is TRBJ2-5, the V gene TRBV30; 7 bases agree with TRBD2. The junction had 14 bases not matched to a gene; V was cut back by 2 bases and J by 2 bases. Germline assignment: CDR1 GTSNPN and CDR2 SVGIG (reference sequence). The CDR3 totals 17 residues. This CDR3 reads CAWSTRRTSRGQETQYF. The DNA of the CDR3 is TGTGCCTGGAGTACGAGGAGGACTAGTCGGGGGCAAGAGACCCAGTACTTC.

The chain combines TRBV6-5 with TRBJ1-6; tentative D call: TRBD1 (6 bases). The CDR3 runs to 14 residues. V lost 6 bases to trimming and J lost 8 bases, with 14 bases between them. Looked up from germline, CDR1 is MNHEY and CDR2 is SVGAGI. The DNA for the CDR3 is TGTGCCAGCAGCAGCAGGGGAAACGATTCACCCCTCCACTTT. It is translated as CASSSRGNDSPLHF.

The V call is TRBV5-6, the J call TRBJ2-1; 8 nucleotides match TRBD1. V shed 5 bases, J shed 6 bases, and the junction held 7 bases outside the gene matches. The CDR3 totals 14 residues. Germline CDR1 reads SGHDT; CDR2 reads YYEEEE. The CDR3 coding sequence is TGTGCCAGCAGATACCCGGGACAGGTCAATGAGCAGTTCTTC. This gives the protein CASRYPGQVNEQFF.

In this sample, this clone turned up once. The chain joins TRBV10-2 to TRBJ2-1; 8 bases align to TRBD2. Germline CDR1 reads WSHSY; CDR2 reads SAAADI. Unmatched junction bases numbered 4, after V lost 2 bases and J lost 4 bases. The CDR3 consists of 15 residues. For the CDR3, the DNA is TGCGCCAGCAGTGAGGGCGCGGGGGGATACAATGAGCAGTTCTTC. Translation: CASSEGAGGYNEQFF.

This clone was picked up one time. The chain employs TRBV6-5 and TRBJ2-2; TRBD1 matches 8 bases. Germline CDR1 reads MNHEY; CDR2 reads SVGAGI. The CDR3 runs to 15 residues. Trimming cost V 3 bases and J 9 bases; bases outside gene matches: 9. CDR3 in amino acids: CASSYLSTGARELFF. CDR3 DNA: TGTGCCAGCAGTTATCTATCGACAGGGGCGAGGGAGCTGTTTTTT.

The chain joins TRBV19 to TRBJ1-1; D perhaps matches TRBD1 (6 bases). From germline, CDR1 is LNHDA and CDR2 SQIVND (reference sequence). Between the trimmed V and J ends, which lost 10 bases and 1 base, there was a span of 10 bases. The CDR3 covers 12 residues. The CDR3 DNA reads TGTGCCACTACACAGGGGAACACTGAAGCTTTCTTT. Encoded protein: CATTQGNTEAFF.

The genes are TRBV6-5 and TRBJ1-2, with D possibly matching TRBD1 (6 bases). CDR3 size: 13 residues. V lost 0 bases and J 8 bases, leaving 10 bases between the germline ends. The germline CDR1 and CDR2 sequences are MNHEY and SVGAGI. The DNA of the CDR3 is TGTGCCAGCAGTTACTCCAGGGGAGAAGGCTACACCTTC. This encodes CASSYSRGEGYTF.

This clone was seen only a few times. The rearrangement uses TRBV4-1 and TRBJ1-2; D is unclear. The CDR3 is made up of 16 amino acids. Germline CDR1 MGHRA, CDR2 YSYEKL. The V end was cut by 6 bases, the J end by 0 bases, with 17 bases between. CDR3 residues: CASRIQSTVSNYGYTF. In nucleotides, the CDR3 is TGCGCCAGCAGAATACAGAGTACCGTCTCTAACTATGGCTACACCTTC.

CDR3 sequence reads: CASSQDRTSPLNEQFF. DNA for the CDR3: TGTGCCAGCAGCCAAGATAGGACTAGCCCCCTCAATGAGCAGTTCTTC. The chain employs TRBV4-2 and TRBJ2-1; the match to TRBD2 covers 8 bases. V shed 0 bases and J 6 bases; nucleotides not matched to a gene: 7. The CDR3 contains 16 residues. Per the germline V gene, CDR1 is LGHNA and CDR2 is YNFKEQ.

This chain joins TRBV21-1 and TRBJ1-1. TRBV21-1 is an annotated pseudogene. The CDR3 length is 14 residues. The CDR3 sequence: CASSKPPGRTEAFF. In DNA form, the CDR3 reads TGTGCCAGCAGCAAACCCCCGGGTCGGACTGAAGCTTTCTTT.

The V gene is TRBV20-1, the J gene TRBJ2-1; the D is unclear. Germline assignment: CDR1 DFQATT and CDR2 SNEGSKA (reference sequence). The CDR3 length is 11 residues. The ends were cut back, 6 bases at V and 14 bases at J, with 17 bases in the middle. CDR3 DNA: TGCAGTGCCTCCCCCGGGTCTGAAAAGTTCTTC. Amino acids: CSASPGSEKFF.

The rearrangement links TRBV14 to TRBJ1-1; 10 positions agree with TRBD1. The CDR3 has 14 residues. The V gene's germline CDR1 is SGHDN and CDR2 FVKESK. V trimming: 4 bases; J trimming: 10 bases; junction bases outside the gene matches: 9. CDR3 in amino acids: CASSPIRGQGGAFF. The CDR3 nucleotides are TGTGCCAGCAGCCCCATAAGAGGACAGGGGGGAGCTTTCTTT.

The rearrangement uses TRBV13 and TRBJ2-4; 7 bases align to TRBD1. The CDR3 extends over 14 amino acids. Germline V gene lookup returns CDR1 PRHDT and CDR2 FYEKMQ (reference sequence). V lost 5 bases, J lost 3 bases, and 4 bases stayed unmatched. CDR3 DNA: TGTGCCAGCAGCCCGGGACAGATCAAAAACATTCAGTACTTC. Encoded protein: CASSPGQIKNIQYF.

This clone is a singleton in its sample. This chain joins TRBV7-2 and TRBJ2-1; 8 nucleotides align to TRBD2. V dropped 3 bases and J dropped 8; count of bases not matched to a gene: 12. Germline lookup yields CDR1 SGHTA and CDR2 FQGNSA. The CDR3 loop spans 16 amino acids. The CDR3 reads CASSFYLGTRDHEQFF. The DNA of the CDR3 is TGTGCCAGCAGCTTTTACTTAGGGACTAGGGATCATGAGCAGTTCTTC.

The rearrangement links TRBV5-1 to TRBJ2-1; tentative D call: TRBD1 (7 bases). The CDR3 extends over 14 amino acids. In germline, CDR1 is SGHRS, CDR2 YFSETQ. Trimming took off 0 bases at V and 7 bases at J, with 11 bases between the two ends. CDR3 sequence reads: CASSLGQGGNEQFF. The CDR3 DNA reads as TGCGCCAGCAGCTTGGGGCAGGGGGGAAATGAGCAGTTCTTC.

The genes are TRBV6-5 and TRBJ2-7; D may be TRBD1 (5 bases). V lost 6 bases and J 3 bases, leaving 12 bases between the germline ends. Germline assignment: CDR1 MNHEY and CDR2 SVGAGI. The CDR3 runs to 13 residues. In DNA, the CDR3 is TGTGCCAGCAGGTCTCTAACAGGCTACGAGCAGTACGTC. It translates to CASRSLTGYEQYV.

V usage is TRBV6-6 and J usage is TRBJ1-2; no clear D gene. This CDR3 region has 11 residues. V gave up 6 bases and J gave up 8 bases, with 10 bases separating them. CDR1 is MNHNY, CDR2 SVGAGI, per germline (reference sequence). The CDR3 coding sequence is TGTGCCAGCAGCTACCTACGAGGCTACACCTTC. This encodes CASSYLRGYTF.